The next 24 T cell receptor beta chains were all read from a single sample in a study of blood T cell repertoires in COVID-19. The method was immunoSEQ multiplex PCR; TCRdb's version includes in-frame clones alone and lacks a portion of them. The table records some 190,000 clones, roughly 79% of them present only once. The sample was peripheral blood. The receptor source for this set is a woman in her thirties or forties with COVID-19, enrolled during active disease.

The V call is TRBV7-9, the J call TRBJ1-1; D perhaps matches TRBD1 (6 bases). This CDR3 contains 15 residues. The V end was cut by 1 base, the J end by 2 bases, with 11 bases between. CDR1 and CDR2 (germline): SEHNR, FQNEAQ (reference sequence). The CDR3, as DNA: TGTGCCAGCAGCTTAGATGGGACAAAAAACACTGAAGCTTTCTTT. It specifies CASSLDGTKNTEAFF.

A few counts support this clone. J is TRBJ2-1 and V is TRBV19, with D perhaps matching TRBD1 (5 bases). Germline lookup yields CDR1 LNHDA and CDR2 SQIVND (reference sequence). The CDR3 runs to 12 residues. Trimming cost V 9 bases and J 9 bases, with 15 bases left between them. The CDR3 sequence: CASQGPLGEQFF. DNA for the CDR3: TGTGCCAGCCAGGGTCCTTTGGGTGAGCAGTTCTTC.

The chain uses TRBV4-1 and TRBJ2-3; 9 bases line up with TRBD2. Germline lookup yields CDR1 MGHRA and CDR2 YSYEKL. The ends lost 2 bases at V and 2 bases at J; junction bases unmatched: 11. The CDR3 has 18 residues. This CDR3 reads CASSQTPRGGGLTDTQYF. In DNA, the CDR3 is TGCGCCAGCAGCCAAACCCCGCGGGGGGGAGGGCTCACAGATACGCAGTATTTT.

This chain connects TRBV6-5 to TRBJ1-2, with D possibly TRBD1 on 5 matching bases. The CDR3 runs to 14 residues. Looked up from germline, CDR1 is MNHEY and CDR2 is SVGAGI. Trimming removed 5 bases from V and 0 bases from J, with 10 bases in between. The CDR3, as DNA: TGTGCCAGCAGTCCAGGGCCGACTAACTATGGCTACACCTTC. This sequence encodes CASSPGPTNYGYTF.

V gene TRBV9 combines with J gene TRBJ2-6; TRBD1 is a possible D gene (5 bases). The CDR3 is 16 amino acids. CDR1 is SGDLS and CDR2 is YYNGEE in the germline V gene. Trimming removed 2 bases at V and 0 bases at J, with 9 bases between. CDR3 sequence: CASSVHRTSGANVLTF. The DNA of the CDR3 is TGTGCCAGCAGCGTCCACAGGACCTCTGGGGCCAACGTCCTGACTTTC.

This sequence joins TRBV28 and TRBJ1-1; D may be TRBD1 (6 bases). V gave up 6 bases and J gave up 5 bases, with 19 bases separating them. This CDR3 region has 15 residues. CDR1 MDHEN and CDR2 SYDVKM come from the germline V gene. The CDR3 DNA is TGTGCCAGCAGCCTAAACAGGGTCCGGGGAACTGAAGCTTTCTTT. This translates into CASSLNRVRGTEAFF.

The V and J genes are TRBV3-1 (or the pseudogene TRBV3-2) and TRBJ1-5, with D perhaps matching TRBD1 (5 bases). The germline V gene has CDR1 LGHDT and CDR2 YNNKEL (reference sequence). Trimming took off 4 bases at V and 3 bases at J, with 7 bases between the two ends. The CDR3 is 13 residues long. CDR3 DNA sequence: TGTGCCAGCAGCCGCAGGGACAATCAGCCCCAGCATTTT. This codes for CASSRRDNQPQHF.

The chain joins TRBV5-1 to TRBJ1-6, with D perhaps matching TRBD1 (5 bases). The CDR3 runs to 14 residues. The germline V and J ends were trimmed by 0 bases and 10 bases, with 11 bases remaining between them. Germline V gene sequence: CDR1 SGHRS, CDR2 YFSETQ. The CDR3: CASSLGAGNSPLHF. The CDR3 DNA sequence: TGCGCCAGCAGCTTGGGGGCAGGGAACTCACCCCTCCACTTT. The full variable domain, completed using reference TRBV5-1 and TRBJ1-6, is KAGVTQTPRYLIKTRGQQVTLSCSPISGHRSVSWYQQTPGQGLQFLFEYFSETQRNKGNFPGRFSGRQFSNSRSEMNVSTLELGDSALYLCASSLGAGNSPLHFGNGTRLTVT.

The rearrangement links TRBV28 to TRBJ1-6; D not resolved. Germline V gene lookup returns CDR1 MDHEN and CDR2 SYDVKM. V was trimmed by 5 bases and J by 0 bases, leaving 8 bases between them. CDR3 length: 15 amino acids. The chain's CDR3 is CASSLWSSYNSPLHF. In DNA, the CDR3 is TGTGCCAGCAGTCTTTGGAGCTCCTATAATTCACCCCTCCACTTT.

This chain uses TRBV28 with TRBJ2-3; D might be TRBD1 (6 bases). CDR1 and CDR2 from the germline V gene are MDHEN and SYDVKM. The length of the CDR3 is 14 residues. V lost 7 bases, J lost 5 bases, and 16 bases lay in between. CDR3 coding DNA: TGTGCCAGCATCCCGACAGGAATGAAAGATACGCAGTATTTT. Amino acid sequence: CASIPTGMKDTQYF.

The chain carries TRBV11-1 and TRBJ2-1; D gene unclear. This CDR3 spans 12 amino acids. V was clipped by 1 base and J by 7 bases, with 5 bases between them. Germline CDR1 and CDR2: SGHAT and FQDESV (reference sequence). Here the CDR3 DNA reads TGTGCCAGCAGCTTAGTCCGGAATGAGCAGTTCTTC. Its translation is CASSLVRNEQFF.

The rearrangement uses TRBV6-5 and TRBJ1-5; D not resolved. Between the trimmed V and J ends, which lost 4 bases and 13 bases, there was a span of 14 bases. Germline V gives CDR1 MNHEY, CDR2 SVGAGI. The CDR3 totals 12 residues. The DNA of the CDR3 is TGTGCCAGCAGTTCGGGTGGGAGGGATCAGCATTTT. This codes for CASSSGGRDQHF.

This clone was found a few times. The chain combines TRBV2 with TRBJ1-1; the D is unclear. V was pared by 10 bases and J by 2 bases, with 14 bases between. This CDR3 region has 13 residues. Germline CDR1 is SNHLY and CDR2 is FYNNEI. The CDR3 nucleotides are TGTGCCACAAGTGGCCAGTTAAACACTGAAGCTTTCTTT. Translating it yields CATSGQLNTEAFF.

The chain uses TRBV11-2 and TRBJ1-1, with a weak D call TRBD1 (5 bases). The germline V gene encodes CDR1 SGHAT and CDR2 FQNNGV. The CDR3 runs 13 residues. Deletions cut 5 bases from V and 5 bases from J, with 12 bases between. In DNA form, the CDR3 reads TGTGCCAGCAGCCCGGGGGGGTGGACTGAAGCTTTCTTT. The encoded protein is CASSPGGWTEAFF.

The chain links TRBV28 to TRBJ2-1, with a possible D match to TRBD2 (5 bases). This CDR3 has 13 amino acids. CDR1 is MDHEN and CDR2 is SYDVKM in the germline V gene. The V end was cut by 8 bases, the J end by 0 bases, with 8 bases between. The CDR3, as DNA: TGTGCCAGCGTAGGAGGCTCCTACAATGAGCAGTTCTTC. Residues: CASVGGSYNEQFF.

The chain couples TRBV5-1 to TRBJ2-5, with 10 bases that match TRBD2. The CDR3 has 16 residues. Germline V gene sequence: CDR1 SGHRS, CDR2 YFSETQ. The V segment lost 4 bases and the J segment 0 bases; nucleotides outside the gene matches: 6. The CDR3 region is CASSPWLAGDQETQYF. CDR3 sequence (DNA): TGCGCCAGCAGCCCGTGGCTAGCGGGGGACCAAGAGACCCAGTACTTC.

The J gene is TRBJ1-4, the V gene TRBV2, with TRBD1 as a possible D gene (5 bases). Germline CDR1 SNHLY, CDR2 FYNNEI. CDR3 length equals 14 residues. Trimming took 2 bases from V and 5 from J, leaving 9 bases between them. The CDR3 here is CASSERGSNEKLFF. CDR3 DNA sequence: TGTGCCAGCAGTGAACGGGGGTCAAATGAAAAACTGTTTTTT.

This chain joins TRBV6-5 and TRBJ2-7; D uncertain. The CDR3 extends over 14 amino acids. V lost 0 bases and J lost 9, with 15 bases in between. Germline V gives CDR1 MNHEY, CDR2 SVGAGI. CDR3 in amino acids: CASSYSNRPEAQYF. CDR3 sequence (DNA): TGTGCCAGCAGTTACTCGAACAGACCCGAAGCGCAGTACTTC.

The chain uses TRBV29-1 and TRBJ1-2, with D unclear. V shed 4 bases and J shed 0 bases, with 12 bases lying between them. From germline, CDR1 is SQVTM and CDR2 ANQGSEA. The CDR3 contains 14 residues. CDR3 amino acids: CSVGRDLANYGYTF. CDR3 sequence (DNA): TGCAGCGTTGGCCGAGACCTAGCTAACTATGGCTACACCTTC.

The CDR3 sequence is CASSLDFGGETQYF. The CDR3 nucleotides are TGTGCCAGCAGCTTAGATTTTGGGGGGGAGACCCAGTACTTC. The gene calls are TRBV11-2 and TRBJ2-5; D may be TRBD2 (6 bases). The CDR3 covers 14 residues. The germline V gene has CDR1 SGHAT and CDR2 FQNNGV. V shed 0 bases and J shed 5 bases, with 10 bases lying between them.

This clone was detected only a few times. V is TRBV4-2 and J is TRBJ2-3, with TRBD2 matching 10 bases. The J segment lost 6 bases and the V segment lost 0 bases, leaving 9 bases of the junction unmatched. The CDR3 sequence is 17 residues long. Germline CDR1 and CDR2: LGHNA and YNFKEQ. This CDR3 reads CASSQEPSGGPRDTQYF. CDR3 DNA: TGTGCCAGCAGCCAAGAGCCTAGCGGGGGCCCTAGGGATACGCAGTATTTT.

This clone was picked up a small number of times. The J gene is TRBJ2-1, the V gene TRBV7-2, with 8 positions matching TRBD1. V was clipped by 3 bases and J by 9 bases; unmatched bases: 1. Per germline, CDR1 SGHTA and CDR2 FQGNSA. The CDR3 is 12 amino acids. The CDR3 loop is CASSFQGAEQFF. CDR3 sequence (DNA): TGTGCCAGCAGCTTCCAGGGGGCTGAGCAGTTCTTC.

The chain recombines TRBV9 with TRBJ2-3, with TRBD1 matching 9 bases. V gave up 2 bases and J gave up 2 bases; unmatched junction bases: 6. The CDR3 has 16 amino acids. Germline V lookup: CDR1 SGDLS, CDR2 YYNGEE. The CDR3 protein is CASSVTGTGFTDTQYF. The DNA of the CDR3 is TGTGCCAGCAGCGTCACCGGGACAGGGTTCACAGATACGCAGTATTTT.

V usage is TRBV28 and J usage is TRBJ2-7, with D possibly TRBD1 on 6 matching bases. The CDR3 is 14 residues long. The germline V gene encodes CDR1 MDHEN and CDR2 SYDVKM. The V gene lost 5 bases and the J gene lost 5 bases, with 16 bases spanning the gap. For the CDR3, the DNA is TGTGCCAGCAGTGGGACACCAAGTTTGAACGAGCAGTACTTC. This sequence encodes CASSGTPSLNEQYF.